A single T cell receptor beta chain is shown here with its context. This CDR3 spans 15 amino acids. V lost 1 base and J lost 3; bases outside the gene matches: 5. Germline loops: CDR1 LNHDA, CDR2 SQIVND (reference sequence). This record comes from a study of shared clonotypes between healthy human individuals. Only in-frame clones appear in the TCRdb table, and some are missing; sequencing was by immunoSEQ multiplex PCR. Of around 2,000,000 clones listed, under 95% are singletons. Only CD45RO-negative cells positively selected for CCR7 counted as naive CD8 cells, so terminally differentiated effector memory CD45RA+ cells were excluded.

The chain uses TRBV19 and TRBJ1-2; 7 positions agree with TRBD1. Sequencing was carried out using naive CD8+ T cells from PBMCs. This receptor was taken from a man aged 18-30 years in good health. Some clones in this sample may be carry-over from other donors' samples. CDR3 sequence: CASSIAQGKDYGYTF. The DNA for the CDR3 is TGTGCCAGTAGTATAGCACAGGGGAAAGACTATGGCTACACCTTC. Filled out from reference TRBV19 and TRBJ1-2, the complete variable domain reads DGGITQSPKYLFRKEGQNVTLSCEQNLNHDAMYWYRQDPGQGLRLIYYSQIVNDFQKGDIAEGYSVSREKKESFPLTVTSAQKNPTAFYLCASSIAQGKDYGYTFGSGTRLTVV.